This T cell receptor (beta chain) was captured by sequencing in a study of T cell responses to AZD1222 COVID-19 vaccine. Study results and caveats: When two AZD1222 doses had been given, Spike-specific TCR breadth and depth rose. Seropositive AZD1222 recipients at baseline numbered only five to seven.

In regard to this clone: The antigen is not known.

Some clones are missing from TCRdb's copy, which holds only in-frame ones; the method was immunoSEQ multiplex PCR. This sample has 110,000 to 150,000 clones; roughly 88% occur once, and the top ten carry around 1.8%. This material consisted of peripheral blood, taken 28 days after the second AZD1222 dose. The TCR originated in an adult who received the AZD1222 COVID-19 vaccine.

CDR3 sequence (DNA): TGTGCCAGCAGTTCTAGCATCCGGGAGCAGTTCTTC. This gives the protein CASSSSIREQFF. This chain joins TRBV2 and TRBJ2-1; D possibly corresponds to TRBD2 (5 bases). CDR3 length: 12 residues. V lost 5 bases, J lost 10 bases, and 12 bases lay in between. Germline V lookup: CDR1 SNHLY, CDR2 FYNNEI.